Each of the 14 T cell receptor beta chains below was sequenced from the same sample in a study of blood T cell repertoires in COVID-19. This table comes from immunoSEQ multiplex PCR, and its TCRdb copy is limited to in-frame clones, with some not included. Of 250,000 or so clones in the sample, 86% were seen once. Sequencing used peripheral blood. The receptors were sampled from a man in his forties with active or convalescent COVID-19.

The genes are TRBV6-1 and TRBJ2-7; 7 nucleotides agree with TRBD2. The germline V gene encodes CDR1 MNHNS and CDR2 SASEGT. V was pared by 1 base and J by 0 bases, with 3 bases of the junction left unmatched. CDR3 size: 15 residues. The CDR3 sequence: CASSEEAGSSYEQYF. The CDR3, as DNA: TGTGCCAGCAGTGAAGAAGCGGGAAGCTCCTACGAGCAGTACTTC.

The CDR3: CASSDLAGAWTGELFF. In nucleotides, the CDR3 is TGCGCCAGCAGTGACCTGGCGGGGGCTTGGACCGGGGAGCTGTTTTTT. The chain links TRBV10-2 to TRBJ2-2, with D possibly being TRBD2 (7 bases). The V end lost 3 bases, the J end lost 5 bases, and 16 bases lay between the germline ends. This CDR3 is 16 amino acids long. CDR1 is WSHSY and CDR2 is SAAADI in the germline V gene.

CDR3 sequence: CASSQDRGQGQPQHF. The CDR3 coding sequence is TGCGCCAGCAGCCAAGATAGGGGACAGGGCCAGCCCCAGCATTTT. The genes are TRBV4-1 and TRBJ1-5; 9 bases are shared with TRBD1. The germline CDR1 and CDR2 sequences are MGHRA and YSYEKL. This CDR3 has 15 residues. V was pared by 0 bases and J by 7 bases, with 4 bases of the junction left unmatched.

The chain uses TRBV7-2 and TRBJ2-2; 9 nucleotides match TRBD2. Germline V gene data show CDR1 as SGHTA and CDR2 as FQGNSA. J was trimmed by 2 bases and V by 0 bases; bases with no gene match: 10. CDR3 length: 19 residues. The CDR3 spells CASSLAPGTSFFNTGELFF. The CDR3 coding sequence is TGTGCCAGCAGCTTAGCGCCCGGGACTAGCTTTTTTAACACCGGGGAGCTGTTTTTT.

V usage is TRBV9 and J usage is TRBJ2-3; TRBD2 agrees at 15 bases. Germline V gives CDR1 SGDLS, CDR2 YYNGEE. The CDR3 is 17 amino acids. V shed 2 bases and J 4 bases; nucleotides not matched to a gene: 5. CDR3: CASSVGLAGGPADTQYF. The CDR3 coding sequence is TGTGCCAGCAGCGTCGGACTAGCGGGGGGGCCGGCAGATACGCAGTATTTT.

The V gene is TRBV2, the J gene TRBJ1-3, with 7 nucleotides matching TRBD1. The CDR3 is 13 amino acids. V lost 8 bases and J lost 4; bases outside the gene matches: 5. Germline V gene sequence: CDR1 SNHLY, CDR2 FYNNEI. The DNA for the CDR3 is TGTGCCAGCTCGACAGGGAAGGGAAACACCATATATTTT. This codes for CASSTGKGNTIYF. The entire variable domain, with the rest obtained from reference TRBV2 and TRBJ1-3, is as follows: EPEVTQTPSHQVTQMGQEVILRCVPISNHLYFYWYRQILGQKVEFLVSFYNNEISEKSEIFDDQFSVERPDGSNFTLKIRSTKLEDSAMYFCASSTGKGNTIYFGEGSWLTVV.

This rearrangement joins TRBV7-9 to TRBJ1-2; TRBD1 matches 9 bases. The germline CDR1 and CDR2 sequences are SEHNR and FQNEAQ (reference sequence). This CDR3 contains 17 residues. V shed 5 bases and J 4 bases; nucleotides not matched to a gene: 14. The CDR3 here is CASSPRSGTGPSYGYTF. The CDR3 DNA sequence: TGTGCCAGCAGCCCGCGTTCCGGGACAGGGCCTAGCTATGGCTACACCTTC.

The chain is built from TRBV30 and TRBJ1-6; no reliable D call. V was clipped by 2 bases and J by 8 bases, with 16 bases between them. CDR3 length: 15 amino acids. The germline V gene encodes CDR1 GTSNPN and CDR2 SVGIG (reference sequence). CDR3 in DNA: TGTGCCTGGAGTCCCCGGTCCGGGATGGATTCACCCCTCCACTTT. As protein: CAWSPRSGMDSPLHF.

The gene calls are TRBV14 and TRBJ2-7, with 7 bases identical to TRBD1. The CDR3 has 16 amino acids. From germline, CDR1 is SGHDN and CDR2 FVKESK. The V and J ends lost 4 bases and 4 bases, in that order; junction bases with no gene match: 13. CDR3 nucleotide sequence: TGTGCCAGCAGCCGGTTGGCATACAGGGGACCTTACGAGCAGTACTTC. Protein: CASSRLAYRGPYEQYF.

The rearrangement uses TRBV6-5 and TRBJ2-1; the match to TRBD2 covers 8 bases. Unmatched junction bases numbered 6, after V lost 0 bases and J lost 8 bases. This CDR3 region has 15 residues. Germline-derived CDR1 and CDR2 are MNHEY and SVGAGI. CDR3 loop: CASSYSGLGLDEQFF. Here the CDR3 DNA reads TGTGCCAGCAGTTACTCGGGACTAGGGCTCGATGAGCAGTTCTTC.

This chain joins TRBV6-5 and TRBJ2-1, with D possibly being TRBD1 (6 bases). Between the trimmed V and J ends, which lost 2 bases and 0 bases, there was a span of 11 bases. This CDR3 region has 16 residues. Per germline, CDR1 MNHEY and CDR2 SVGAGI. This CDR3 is CASSYTTGSSYNEQFF. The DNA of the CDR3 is TGTGCCAGCAGTTACACGACAGGTAGCTCCTACAATGAGCAGTTCTTC.

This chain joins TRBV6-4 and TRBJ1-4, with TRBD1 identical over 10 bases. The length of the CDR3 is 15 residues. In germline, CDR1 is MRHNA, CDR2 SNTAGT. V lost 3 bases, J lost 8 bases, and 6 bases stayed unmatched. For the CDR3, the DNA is TGTGCCAGCAGTGAGACAGGGGGCGCGGAAGAAAAACTGTTTTTT. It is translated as CASSETGGAEEKLFF.

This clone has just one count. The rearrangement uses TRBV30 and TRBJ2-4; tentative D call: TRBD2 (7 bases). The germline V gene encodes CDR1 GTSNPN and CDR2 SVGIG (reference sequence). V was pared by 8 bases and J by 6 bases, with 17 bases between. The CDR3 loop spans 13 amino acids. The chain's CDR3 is CALSGASGNIQYF. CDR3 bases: TGTGCCCTTTCGGGGGCTAGCGGAAACATTCAGTACTTC.

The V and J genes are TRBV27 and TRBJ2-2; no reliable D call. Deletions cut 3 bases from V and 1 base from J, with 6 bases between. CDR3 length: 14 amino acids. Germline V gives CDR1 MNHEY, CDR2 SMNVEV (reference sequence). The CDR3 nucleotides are TGTGCCAGCAGTTTTCCCGGGAACACCGGGGAGCTGTTTTTT. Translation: CASSFPGNTGELFF.